The rows below give T cell receptor beta chains drawn from one sample of a study of response to subunit inactivated influenza vaccine. TCRdb independently ran MiXCR on the RT-PCR reads; one entry per CDR3 protein. The sample has 710,000 or so distinct CDR3 sequences; more than 15% are singletons. The material sequenced was PBMCs from blood, taken 11 to 12 days after vaccination. The receptors were gathered from a man aged 50 to 59 who received an inactivated influenza vaccine. Each CDR3 is given with its conserved first and last residue. For some rows the clone size is stated as once, few or many, or as a class when expanded; others skip it.

J gene | V gene | clone size | CDR3 protein
TRBJ2-7 | TRBV4-1 | few | CASSQDLQGAYEQYF
TRBJ2-3 | TRBV7-2 | NA | CASSRLLAYTDTQYF
TRBJ2-7 | TRBV2 | few | CASSDRGYAEQYF
TRBJ2-5 | TRBV18 | few | CASSPPGMKETQYF
TRBJ2-7 | TRBV4-1 | NA | CASGQPGTGIYEQYF
TRBJ2-1 | TRBV15 | NA | CATSPRVKGFNEQFF
TRBJ2-7 | TRBV4-1 | many | CASSQAAGQGAFEQYF
TRBJ2-1 | TRBV4-3 | NA | CASSQDSLRLGYGDEQFF
TRBJ2-3 | TRBV20-1 | few | CSATHGSTDTDTQYF
TRBJ2-6 | TRBV6-2/TRBV6-3 | few | CASRTGANVLTF
TRBJ1-1 | TRBV7-9 | NA | CASSLALTPWWEAFF
TRBJ2-1 | TRBV12-3/TRBV12-4 | NA | CASSFGRPGGGEQFF
TRBJ1-3 | TRBV7-8 | NA | CASSRTAFGNTIYF
TRBJ2-2 | TRBV5-4 | few | CASSLSPSTGELFF
NA | TRBV7-9 | many | CASSLGGGTQYF
TRBJ2-2 | TRBV6-1 | few | CASSAERHHTGELFF
TRBJ2-7 | TRBV7-2 | many | CASSRDSGKGNYEQYF
TRBJ1-4 | TRBV28 | many | CASREGQGRVKLFF
TRBJ2-7 | TRBV28 | once | CASSPGINFEITYEQYF
TRBJ2-3 | TRBV11-2 | NA | CASSIRGRGHTDTQYF
TRBJ1-5 | TRBV10-3 | many | CATSDTGANQPQHF
TRBJ2-7 | TRBV4-1 | NA | CASSQVLLSYEQYF
TRBJ2-7 | TRBV13 | NA | CASSYYGQGLPEQYF
TRBJ1-1 | TRBV12-3/TRBV12-4 | NA | CASARQGAATEAFF
TRBJ1-5 | TRBV24-1 | NA | CATSPRDRGSNQPQHF
TRBJ2-1 | TRBV6-2/TRBV6-3 | many | CASIKGSWAYNEQFF
TRBJ2-1 | TRBV5-1 | once | CASSLRWDRTYNEQFF
TRBJ2-1 | TRBV4-2 | NA | CASSQAGLQRGVFNEQFF
TRBJ2-6 | TRBV24-1 | many | CATSDGSRGASSGANVLTF
TRBJ2-7 | TRBV24-1 | NA | CATSELAPYEQYF
TRBJ2-5 | TRBV20-1 | few | CSARVVFQETQYF
TRBJ2-7 | TRBV4-2 | few | CASSRWVDSSYEQYF
TRBJ2-7 | TRBV20-1 | few | CSALSTPGQGVVSYEQYF
TRBJ2-7 | TRBV7-9 | many | CASSLGRHEQYF
TRBJ1-5 | TRBV6-2/TRBV6-3 | NA | CASSYSMRENQPQHF
TRBJ2-3 | TRBV7-2 | many | CASSPRGVDTQYF
TRBJ1-6 | TRBV18 | NA | CASSPTDYNSPLHF
TRBJ2-7 | TRBV7-9 | NA | CASSINRDREQYF
TRBJ1-6 | TRBV3-1 | NA | CASREGGLINSPLHF
TRBJ2-1 | TRBV3-1 | few | CASSQGSLKQFF
TRBJ2-7 | TRBV18 | few | CASSPLNQATEEQYF
TRBJ2-7 | TRBV9 | NA | CASSVAVGGGASYEQYF
TRBJ1-2 | TRBV12-3/TRBV12-4 | few | CASSSAGRRNYGYTF
TRBJ1-6 | TRBV20-1 | once | CSARRANSFNSPLHF
TRBJ1-2 | TRBV29-1 | NA | CSVLDRVYGYTF
TRBJ2-7 | TRBV20-1 | few | CSASTRQGFSYEQYF
TRBJ2-3 | TRBV2 | NA | CASSRVELDTQYF
TRBJ2-3 | TRBV3-1 | NA | CASSQDGGRADTQYF
TRBJ2-5 | TRBV2 | NA | CASTQGGGAKTQYF
TRBJ1-6 | TRBV5-5 | few | CASSLIPDSPLHF
TRBJ2-7 | TRBV10-3 | few | CAISESGTSAYEQYF
TRBJ2-1 | TRBV5-1 | NA | CASTAGGVSSYNEQFF
TRBJ2-1 | TRBV4-3 | NA | CASSQDRGTGGNEQFF